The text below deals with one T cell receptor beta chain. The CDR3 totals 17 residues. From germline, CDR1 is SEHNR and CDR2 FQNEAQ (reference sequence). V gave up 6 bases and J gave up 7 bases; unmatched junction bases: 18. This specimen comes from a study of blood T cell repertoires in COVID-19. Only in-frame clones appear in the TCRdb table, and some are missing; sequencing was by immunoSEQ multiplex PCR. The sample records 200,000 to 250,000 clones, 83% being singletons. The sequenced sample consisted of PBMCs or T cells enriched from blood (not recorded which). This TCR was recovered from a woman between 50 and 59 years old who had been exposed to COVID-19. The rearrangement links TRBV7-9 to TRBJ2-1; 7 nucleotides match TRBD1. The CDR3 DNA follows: TGTGCCAGCAGAACCGACAGGGAGCCAAGTTTTGGGAATGAGCAGTTCTTC. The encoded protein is CASRTDREPSFGNEQFF.